The 4 T cell receptor beta chains below come from one sample, sequenced in a study of OX40 agonist ivuxolimab in advanced cancers. To prepare the library, the immunoSEQ multiplex PCR assay was applied. In its TCRdb copy, this immuneACCESS table keeps in-frame sequences only and misses some clones. Where compared with another copy, unresolved V genes explain less than half of these, and the others have no known cause. For this sample there are around 44,000 clones; approximately 86% appear just once. Approximately 13% of the sample is taken by the ten largest. Source: CD4+ or CD8+ T cells sorted from blood, taken in a trial of the OX40 agonist ivuxolimab. All receptors come from an adult with an advanced solid tumor such as melanoma, head and neck, liver or kidney cancer.

This chain links TRBV6-4 with TRBJ1-5; the D is unclear. V dropped 3 bases and J dropped 0 bases, with 9 bases sitting between them. The germline V gene encodes CDR1 MRHNA and CDR2 SNTAGT. The CDR3 runs 15 residues. As DNA, the CDR3 is TGTGCCAGCAGTGAGTGGCATAATAGCAATCAGCCCCAGCATTTT. It yields the protein CASSEWHNSNQPQHF.

The J gene is TRBJ2-2, the V gene TRBV7-8; D gene unclear. CDR1 SGHVS and CDR2 FQNEAQ come from the germline V gene. Trimming removed 5 bases from V and 0 bases from J, with 16 bases in between. This CDR3 is built from 17 residues. CDR3 DNA sequence: TGTGCCAGCAGCCCGATTTCAGGCTTCGCGAACACCGGGGAGCTGTTTTTT. Amino acid sequence: CASSPISGFANTGELFF.

The gene calls are TRBV19 and TRBJ1-1; D perhaps matches TRBD1 (5 bases). Trimming stripped 7 bases from V and 12 bases from J, with 12 bases between. CDR3 length: 10 amino acids. Germline V gene data show CDR1 as LNHDA and CDR2 as SQIVND (reference sequence). CDR3 protein: CASTDSQTFF. The CDR3 DNA follows: TGTGCCAGTACAGACAGCCAGACTTTCTTT. The whole variable domain, filled in from reference TRBV19 and TRBJ1-1, reads DGGITQSPKYLFRKEGQNVTLSCEQNLNHDAMYWYRQDPGQGLRLIYYSQIVNDFQKGDIAEGYSVSREKKESFPLTVTSAQKNPTAFYLCASTDSQTFFGQGTRLTVV.

This clone was seen a few times. CDR3 region: CASRGGSYEQYF. DNA of the CDR3: TGTGCCAGTCGGGGGGGTTCCTACGAGCAGTACTTC. The chain is built from TRBV19 and TRBJ2-7; 8 bases align to TRBD2. There are 12 residues in the CDR3. The germline CDR1 and CDR2 sequences are LNHDA and SQIVND (reference sequence). Trimming took 8 bases from V and 1 from J; bases not matched to a gene: 1. The full variable domain, completed using reference TRBV19 and TRBJ2-7, is DGGITQSPKYLFRKEGQNVTLSCEQNLNHDAMYWYRQDPGQGLRLIYYSQIVNDFQKGDIAEGYSVSREKKESFPLTVTSAQKNPTAFYLCASRGGSYEQYFGPGTRLTVT.